The clone carrying this T cell receptor (beta chain) has more than one count but fewer than ten. This sample was taken from a study of molecular identifiers for immune sequencing clone quantification. Germline V gene lookup returns CDR1 DFQATT and CDR2 SNEGSKA (reference sequence). Unmatched junction bases numbered 16, after V lost 6 bases and J lost 6 bases. CDR3 length equals 15 residues. In TCRdb, the PCR reads were re-called with MiXCR into one record per CDR3 protein. The table records about 640,000 distinct CDR3 sequences, about 20% of them present only once. The chain couples TRBV20-1 to TRBJ2-7; 8 nucleotides match TRBD1. The receptor was derived from a human donor in good health. Some libraries in this study had Jurkat cell RNA spiked in. Sequencing was carried out using naive CD8+ T cells from blood, with Jurkat cell RNA spiked in. Subset meaning: FACS-sorted CD8+CD4-CCR7+CD45RA+ naive T cells. CDR3 amino acids: CSATGQTGDTCEQYF. The CDR3 coding sequence is TGCAGTGCCACGGGTCAGACAGGGGATACCTGCGAGCAGTACTTC.